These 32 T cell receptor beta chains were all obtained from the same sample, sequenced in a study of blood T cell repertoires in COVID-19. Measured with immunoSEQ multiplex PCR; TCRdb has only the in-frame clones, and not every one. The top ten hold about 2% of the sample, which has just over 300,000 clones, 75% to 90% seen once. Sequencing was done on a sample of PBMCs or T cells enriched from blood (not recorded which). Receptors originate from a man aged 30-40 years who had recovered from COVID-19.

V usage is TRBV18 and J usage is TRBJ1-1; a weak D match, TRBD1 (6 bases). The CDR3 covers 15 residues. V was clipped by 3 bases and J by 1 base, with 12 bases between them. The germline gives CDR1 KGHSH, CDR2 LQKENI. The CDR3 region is CASSPQTGKNTEAFF. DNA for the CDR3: TGTGCCAGCTCACCGCAGACAGGCAAGAACACTGAAGCTTTCTTT. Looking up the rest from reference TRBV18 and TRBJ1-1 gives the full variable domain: NAGVMQNPRHLVRRRGQEARLRCSPMKGHSHVYWYRQLPEEGLKFMVYLQKENIIDESGMPKERFSAEFPKEGPSILRIQQVVRGDSAAYFCASSPQTGKNTEAFFGQGTRLTVV.

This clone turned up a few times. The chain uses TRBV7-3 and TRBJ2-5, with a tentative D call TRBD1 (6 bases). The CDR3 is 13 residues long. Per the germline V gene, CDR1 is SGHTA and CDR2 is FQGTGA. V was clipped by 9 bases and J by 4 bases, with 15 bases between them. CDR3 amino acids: CARPTGRTETQYF. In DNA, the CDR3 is TGTGCCAGACCCACAGGGCGTACAGAGACCCAGTACTTC.

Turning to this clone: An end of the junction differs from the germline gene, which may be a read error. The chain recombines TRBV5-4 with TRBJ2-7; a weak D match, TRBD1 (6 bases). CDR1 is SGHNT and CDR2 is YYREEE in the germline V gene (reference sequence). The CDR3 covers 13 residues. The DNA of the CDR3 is TGTGCCAGCAGCTTGATTACCGGACAGCCGCAGGACTTC. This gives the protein CASSLITGQPQDF.

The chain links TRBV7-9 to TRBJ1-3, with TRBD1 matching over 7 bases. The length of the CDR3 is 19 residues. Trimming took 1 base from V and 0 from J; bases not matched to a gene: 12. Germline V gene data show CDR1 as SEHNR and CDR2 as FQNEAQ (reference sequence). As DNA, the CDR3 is TGTGCCAGCAGCTTAGTGATGGGCAGGGGGTACAGCTCTGGAAACACCATATATTTT. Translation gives CASSLVMGRGYSSGNTIYF.

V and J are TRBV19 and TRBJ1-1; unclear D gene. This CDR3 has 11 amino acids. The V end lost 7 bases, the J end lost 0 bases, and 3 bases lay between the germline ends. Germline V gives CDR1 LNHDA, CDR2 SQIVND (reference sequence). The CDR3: CASTVNTEAFF. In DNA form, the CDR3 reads TGTGCCAGTACGGTGAACACTGAAGCTTTCTTT.

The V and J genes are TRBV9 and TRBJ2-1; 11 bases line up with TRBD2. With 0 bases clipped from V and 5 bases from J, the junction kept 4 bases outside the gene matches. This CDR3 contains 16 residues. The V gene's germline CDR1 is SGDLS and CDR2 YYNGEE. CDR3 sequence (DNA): TGTGCCAGCAGCGTAGTAGTGACTAGCGGGGACAATGAGCAGTTCTTC. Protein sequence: CASSVVVTSGDNEQFF.

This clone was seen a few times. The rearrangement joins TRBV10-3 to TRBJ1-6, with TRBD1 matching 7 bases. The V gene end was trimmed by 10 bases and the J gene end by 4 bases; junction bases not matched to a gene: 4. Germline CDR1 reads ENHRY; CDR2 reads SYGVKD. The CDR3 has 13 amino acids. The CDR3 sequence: CATGQDYNSPLHF. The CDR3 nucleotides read TGTGCCACAGGACAGGATTATAATTCACCCCTCCACTTT.

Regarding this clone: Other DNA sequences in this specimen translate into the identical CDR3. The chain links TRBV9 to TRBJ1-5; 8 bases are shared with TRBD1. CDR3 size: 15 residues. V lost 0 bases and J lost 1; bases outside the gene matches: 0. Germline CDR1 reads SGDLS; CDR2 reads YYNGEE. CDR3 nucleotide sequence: TGTGCCAGCAGCGTAGGACAGGGGAGCAATCAGCCCCAGCATTTT. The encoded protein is CASSVGQGSNQPQHF.

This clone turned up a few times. The CDR3 DNA sequence: TGTGCCAGCAGCGTAGGCCACGGTCTAACAGGGAGCGGTGGTGGCTACACCTTC. Amino acid sequence: CASSVGHGLTGSGGGYTF. The genes are TRBV9 and TRBJ1-2, with D maybe TRBD1 (6 bases). V lost 0 bases to trimming and J lost 7 bases, with 25 bases between them. Per germline, CDR1 SGDLS and CDR2 YYNGEE. This CDR3 comprises 18 residues. The full variable domain, its missing parts supplied by reference TRBV9 and TRBJ1-2, is DSGVTQTPKHLITATGQRVTLRCSPRSGDLSVYWYQQSLDQGLQFLIQYYNGEERAKGNILERFSAQQFPDLHSELNLSSLELGDSALYFCASSVGHGLTGSGGGYTFGSGTRLTVV.

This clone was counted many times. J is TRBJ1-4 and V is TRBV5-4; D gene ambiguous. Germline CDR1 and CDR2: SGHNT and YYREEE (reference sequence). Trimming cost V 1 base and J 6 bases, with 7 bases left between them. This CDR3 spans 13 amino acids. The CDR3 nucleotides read TGTGCCAGCAGCTTGCTGGGAGATGAAAAACTGTTTTTT. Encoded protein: CASSLLGDEKLFF.

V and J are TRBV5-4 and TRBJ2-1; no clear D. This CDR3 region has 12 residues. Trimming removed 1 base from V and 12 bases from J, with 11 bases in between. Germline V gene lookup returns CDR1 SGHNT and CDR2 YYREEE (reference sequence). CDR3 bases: TGTGCCAGCAGCTTGTTTGGTAGCTTGCAGTTCTTC. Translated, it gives CASSLFGSLQFF. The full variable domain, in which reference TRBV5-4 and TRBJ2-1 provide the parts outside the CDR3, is ETGVTQSPTHLIKTRGQQVTLRCSSQSGHNTVSWYQQALGQGPQFIFQYYREEENGRGNFPPRFSGLQFPNYSSELNVNALELDDSALYLCASSLFGSLQFFGPGTRLTVL.

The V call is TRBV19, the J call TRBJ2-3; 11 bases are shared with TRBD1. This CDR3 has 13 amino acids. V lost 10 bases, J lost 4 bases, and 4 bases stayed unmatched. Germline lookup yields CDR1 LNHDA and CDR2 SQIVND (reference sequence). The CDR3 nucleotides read TGTGCCACCACGGGACAGGGGGCAGATACGCAGTATTTT. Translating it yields CATTGQGADTQYF.

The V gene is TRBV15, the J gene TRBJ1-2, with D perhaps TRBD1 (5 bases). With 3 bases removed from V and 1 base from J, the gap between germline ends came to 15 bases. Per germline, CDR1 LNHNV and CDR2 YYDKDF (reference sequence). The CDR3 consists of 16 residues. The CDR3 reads CATSSPGRSDNYGYTF. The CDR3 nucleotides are TGTGCCACCAGCAGTCCAGGGAGGTCGGATAACTATGGCTACACCTTC.

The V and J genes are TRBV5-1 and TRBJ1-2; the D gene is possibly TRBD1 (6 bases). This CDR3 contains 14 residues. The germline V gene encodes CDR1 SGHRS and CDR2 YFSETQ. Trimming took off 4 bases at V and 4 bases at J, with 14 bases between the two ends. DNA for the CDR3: TGCGCCAGCAGCCCCCGTGTAGGGGGCTATGGCTACACCTTC. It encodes CASSPRVGGYGYTF.

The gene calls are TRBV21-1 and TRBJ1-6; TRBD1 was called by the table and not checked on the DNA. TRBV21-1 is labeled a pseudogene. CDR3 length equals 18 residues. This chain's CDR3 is CASSTRTGGGYYNSPLHF. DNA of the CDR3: TGTGCCAGCAGCACCCGGACAGGGGGAGGATACTATAATTCACCCCTCCACTTT.

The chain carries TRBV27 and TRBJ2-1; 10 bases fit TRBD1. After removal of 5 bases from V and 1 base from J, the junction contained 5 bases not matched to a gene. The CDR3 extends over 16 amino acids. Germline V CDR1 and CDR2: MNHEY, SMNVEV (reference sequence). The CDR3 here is CASSRPGQGSYNEQFF. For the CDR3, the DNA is TGTGCCAGCAGTCGGCCGGGACAGGGGTCCTACAATGAGCAGTTCTTC.

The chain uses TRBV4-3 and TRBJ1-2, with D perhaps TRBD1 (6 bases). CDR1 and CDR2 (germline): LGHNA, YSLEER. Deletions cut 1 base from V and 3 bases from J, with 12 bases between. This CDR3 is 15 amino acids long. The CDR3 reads CASSQGSRGYYGYTF. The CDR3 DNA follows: TGCGCCAGCAGCCAAGGGTCCAGGGGTTACTATGGCTACACCTTC.

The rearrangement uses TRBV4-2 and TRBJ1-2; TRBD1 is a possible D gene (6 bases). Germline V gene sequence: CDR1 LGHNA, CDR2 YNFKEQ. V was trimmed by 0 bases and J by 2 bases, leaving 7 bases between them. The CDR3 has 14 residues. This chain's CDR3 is CASSQEQGNYGYTF. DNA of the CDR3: TGTGCCAGCAGCCAAGAGCAGGGGAACTATGGCTACACCTTC.

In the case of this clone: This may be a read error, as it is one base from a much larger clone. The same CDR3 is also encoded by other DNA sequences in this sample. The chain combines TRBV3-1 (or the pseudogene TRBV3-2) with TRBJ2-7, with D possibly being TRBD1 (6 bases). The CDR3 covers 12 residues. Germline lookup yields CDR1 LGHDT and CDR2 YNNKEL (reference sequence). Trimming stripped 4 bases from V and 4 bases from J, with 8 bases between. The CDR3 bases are TGTGCCAGCAGCCCCCAGGGGTACGAGCAGTACTTC. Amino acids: CASSPQGYEQYF.

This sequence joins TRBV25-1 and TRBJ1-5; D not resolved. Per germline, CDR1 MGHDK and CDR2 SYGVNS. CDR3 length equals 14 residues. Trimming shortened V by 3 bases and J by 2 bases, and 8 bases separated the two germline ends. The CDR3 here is CASSDFSGNQPQHF. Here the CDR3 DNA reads TGTGCCAGCAGTGATTTTTCAGGCAATCAGCCCCAGCATTTT.

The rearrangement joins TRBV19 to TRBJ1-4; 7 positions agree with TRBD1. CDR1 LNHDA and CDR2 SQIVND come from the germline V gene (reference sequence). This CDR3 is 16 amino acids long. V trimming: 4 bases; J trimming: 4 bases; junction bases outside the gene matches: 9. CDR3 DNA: TGTGCCAGTAGTAAGGGACAGACCACAAATAATGAAAAACTGTTTTTT. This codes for CASSKGQTTNNEKLFF.

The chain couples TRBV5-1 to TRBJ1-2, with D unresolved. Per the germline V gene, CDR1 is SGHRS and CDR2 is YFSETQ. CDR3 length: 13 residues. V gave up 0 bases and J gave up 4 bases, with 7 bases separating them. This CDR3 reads CASSLGHGYGYTF. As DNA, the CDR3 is TGCGCCAGCAGCTTGGGACATGGCTATGGCTACACCTTC.

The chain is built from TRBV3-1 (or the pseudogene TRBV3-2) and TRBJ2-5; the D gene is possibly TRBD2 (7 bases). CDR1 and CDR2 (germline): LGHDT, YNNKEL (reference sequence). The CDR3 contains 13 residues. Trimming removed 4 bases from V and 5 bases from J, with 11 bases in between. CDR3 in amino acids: CASSRRGGETQYF. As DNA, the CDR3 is TGTGCCAGCAGCCGCAGGGGAGGGGAGACCCAGTACTTC.

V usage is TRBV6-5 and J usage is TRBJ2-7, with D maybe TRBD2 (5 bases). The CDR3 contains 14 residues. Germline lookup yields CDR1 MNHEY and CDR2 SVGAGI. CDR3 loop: CAAGRASPPYEQYF. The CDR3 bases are TGTGCAGCAGGTAGGGCTAGCCCTCCATACGAGCAGTACTTC.

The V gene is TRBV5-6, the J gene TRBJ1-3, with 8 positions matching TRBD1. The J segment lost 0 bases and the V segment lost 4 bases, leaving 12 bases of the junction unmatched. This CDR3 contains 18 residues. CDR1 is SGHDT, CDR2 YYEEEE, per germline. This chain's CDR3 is CASSPQRDRHYSGNTIYF. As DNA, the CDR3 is TGTGCCAGCAGCCCTCAGCGGGACAGGCATTACTCTGGAAACACCATATATTTT.

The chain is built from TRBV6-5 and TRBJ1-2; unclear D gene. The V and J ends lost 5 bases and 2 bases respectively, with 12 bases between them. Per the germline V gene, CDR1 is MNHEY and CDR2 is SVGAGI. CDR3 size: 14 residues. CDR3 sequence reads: CASSPRTGNYGYTF. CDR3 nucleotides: TGTGCCAGCAGTCCGAGGACGGGGAACTATGGCTACACCTTC.

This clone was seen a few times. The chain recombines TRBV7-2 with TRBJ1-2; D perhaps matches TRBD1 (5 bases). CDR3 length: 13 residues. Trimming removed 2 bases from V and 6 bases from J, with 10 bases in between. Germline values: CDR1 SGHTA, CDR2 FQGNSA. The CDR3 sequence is CASSLLQVDGYTF. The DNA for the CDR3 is TGTGCCAGCAGCTTACTACAGGTTGATGGCTACACCTTC.

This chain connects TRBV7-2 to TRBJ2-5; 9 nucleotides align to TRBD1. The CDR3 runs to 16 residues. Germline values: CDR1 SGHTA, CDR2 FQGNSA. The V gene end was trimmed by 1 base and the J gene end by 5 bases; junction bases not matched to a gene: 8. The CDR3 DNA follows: TGTGCCAGCAGCTTAGGCGGACAGGGGAGAGGGGAGACCCAGTACTTC. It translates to CASSLGGQGRGETQYF.

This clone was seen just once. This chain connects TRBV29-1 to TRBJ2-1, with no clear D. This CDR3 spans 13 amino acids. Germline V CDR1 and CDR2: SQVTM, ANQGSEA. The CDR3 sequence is CTTTVSDGNEQFF. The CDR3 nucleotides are TGCACCACCACGGTGTCTGATGGCAATGAGCAGTTCTTC.

CDR3 in amino acids: CASSLGGGRPSYNEQFF. The CDR3 DNA is TGTGCCAGCAGCTTGGGGGGCGGCCGTCCCTCCTACAATGAGCAGTTCTTC. V usage is TRBV5-4 and J usage is TRBJ2-1, with a weak D call TRBD1 (5 bases). Germline loops: CDR1 SGHNT, CDR2 YYREEE (reference sequence). The CDR3 is 17 residues long. V was trimmed by 0 bases and J by 0 bases, leaving 13 bases between them.

CDR3 region: CASSLTPDRVNSPLHF. CDR3 bases: TGTGCCAGCAGCTTAACACCGGACAGGGTCAATTCACCCCTCCACTTT. This rearrangement joins TRBV7-3 to TRBJ1-6, with 8 bases that match TRBD1. CDR1 is SGHTA and CDR2 is FQGTGA in the germline V gene. This CDR3 has 16 residues. V lost 0 bases to trimming and J lost 7 bases; unmatched junction nucleotides: 5.

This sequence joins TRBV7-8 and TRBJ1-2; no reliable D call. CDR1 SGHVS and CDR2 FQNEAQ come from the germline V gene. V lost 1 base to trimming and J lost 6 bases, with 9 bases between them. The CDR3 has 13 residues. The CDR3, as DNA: TGTGCCAGCAGCTTAGACAGTCTTAATGGCTACACCTTC. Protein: CASSLDSLNGYTF.